This TCR beta chain was sequenced for a study of blood T cell repertoires in COVID-19. V lost 0 bases and J lost 1; bases outside the gene matches: 9. CDR3 size: 17 residues. Germline loops: CDR1 SGHKS, CDR2 YYEKEE (reference sequence). The assay was immunoSEQ multiplex PCR, and TCRdb's table has in-frame clones only and misses some. The sample carries around 250,000 clones, roughly 86% recorded once. The chain uses TRBV5-5 and TRBJ2-7; 8 bases are a match to TRBD2. This sequence was found in a man between 40 and 49 years old with active or convalescent COVID-19. Source material: peripheral blood. CDR3 bases: TGTGCCAGCAGCTTGGCAGCGGGGGAAATAACTTCCTACGAGCAGTACTTC. Amino acid sequence: CASSLAAGEITSYEQYF.